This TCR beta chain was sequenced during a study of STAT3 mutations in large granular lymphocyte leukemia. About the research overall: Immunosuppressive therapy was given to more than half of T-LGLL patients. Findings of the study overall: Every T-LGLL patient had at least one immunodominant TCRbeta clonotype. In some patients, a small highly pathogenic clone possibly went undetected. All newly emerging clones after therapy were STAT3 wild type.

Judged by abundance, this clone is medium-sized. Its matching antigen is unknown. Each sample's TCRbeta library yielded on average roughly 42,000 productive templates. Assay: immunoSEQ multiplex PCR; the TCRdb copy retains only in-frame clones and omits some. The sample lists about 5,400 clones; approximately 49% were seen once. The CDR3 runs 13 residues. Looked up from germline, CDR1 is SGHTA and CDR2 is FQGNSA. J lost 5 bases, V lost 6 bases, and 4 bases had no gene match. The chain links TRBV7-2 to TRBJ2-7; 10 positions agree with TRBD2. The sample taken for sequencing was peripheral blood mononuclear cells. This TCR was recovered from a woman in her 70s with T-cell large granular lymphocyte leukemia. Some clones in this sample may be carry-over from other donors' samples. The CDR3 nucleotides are TGTGCCAGCAGGGCTAGCGGGAGCGACGAGCAGTACTTC. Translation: CASRASGSDEQYF. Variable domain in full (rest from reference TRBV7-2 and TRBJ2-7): GAGVSQSPSNKVTEKGKDVELRCDPISGHTALYWYRQSLGQGLEFLIYFQGNSAPDKSGLPSDRFSAERTGGSVSTLTIQRTQQEDSAVYLCASRASGSDEQYFGPGTRLTVT.